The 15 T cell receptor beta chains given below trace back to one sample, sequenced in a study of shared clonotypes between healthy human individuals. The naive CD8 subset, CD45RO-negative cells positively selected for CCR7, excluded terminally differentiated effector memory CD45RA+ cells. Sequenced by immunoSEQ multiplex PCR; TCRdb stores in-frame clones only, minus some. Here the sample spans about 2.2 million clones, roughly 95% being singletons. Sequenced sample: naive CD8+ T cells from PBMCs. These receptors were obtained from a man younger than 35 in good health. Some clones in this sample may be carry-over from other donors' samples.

CDR3 sequence reads: CASSEGVAGADEQYF. CDR3 DNA: TGTGCCAGCAGCGAAGGAGTAGCGGGAGCCGACGAGCAGTACTTC. The chain uses TRBV7-9 and TRBJ2-7; the match to TRBD2 covers 9 bases. The germline CDR1 and CDR2 sequences are SEHNR and FQNEAQ (reference sequence). V trimming: 5 bases; J trimming: 5 bases; junction bases outside the gene matches: 10. This CDR3 has 15 residues. The full variable domain, in which reference TRBV7-9 and TRBJ2-7 provide the parts outside the CDR3, is DTGVSQNPRHKITKRGQNVTFRCDPISEHNRLYWYRQTLGQGPEFLTYFQNEAQLEKSRLLSDRFSAERPKGSFSTLEIQRTEQGDSAMYLCASSEGVAGADEQYFGPGTRLTVT.

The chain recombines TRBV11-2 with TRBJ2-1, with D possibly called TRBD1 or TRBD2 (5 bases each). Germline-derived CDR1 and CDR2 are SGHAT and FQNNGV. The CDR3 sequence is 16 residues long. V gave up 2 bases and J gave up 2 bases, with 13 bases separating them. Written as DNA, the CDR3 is TGTGCCAGCAGCTTAAACCGGGACCAAGCCTACAATGAGCAGTTCTTC. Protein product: CASSLNRDQAYNEQFF.

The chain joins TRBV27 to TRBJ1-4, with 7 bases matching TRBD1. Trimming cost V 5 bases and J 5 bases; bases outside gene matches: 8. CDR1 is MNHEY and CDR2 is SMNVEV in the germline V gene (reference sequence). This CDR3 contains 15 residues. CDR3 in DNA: TGTGCCAGCAGTGCAGACAGGGTAGTCAATGAAAAACTGTTTTTT. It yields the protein CASSADRVVNEKLFF. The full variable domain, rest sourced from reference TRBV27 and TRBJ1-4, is EAQVTQNPRYLITVTGKKLTVTCSQNMNHEYMSWYRQDPGLGLRQIYYSMNVEVTDKGDVPEGYKVSRKEKRNFPLILESPSPNQTSLYFCASSADRVVNEKLFFGSGTQLSVL.

Here the CDR3 reads CASSLGQSRGYTF. The CDR3 region has the DNA TGTGCCAGCAGCTTGGGACAGTCCCGGGGCTACACCTTC. The gene calls are TRBV9 and TRBJ1-2; 7 bases match TRBD1. This CDR3 comprises 13 residues. V lost 4 bases and J lost 8; bases outside the gene matches: 8. Germline V gene lookup returns CDR1 SGDLS and CDR2 YYNGEE.

The CDR3 region has the DNA TGTGCCAGCAGTTTAGGGACAGGGGTATTGGACATTCAGTACTTC. Translating it yields CASSLGTGVLDIQYF. The gene calls are TRBV2 and TRBJ2-4; 10 bases fit TRBD1. CDR1 and CDR2 (germline): SNHLY, FYNNEI. CDR3 size: 15 residues. Trimming removed 5 bases from V and 8 bases from J; junction bases left unmatched: 9.

The CDR3 region has the DNA TGCGCCAGCAGCCAAGCCCCCGGGGATAGCAATCAGCCCCAGCATTTT. Translation gives CASSQAPGDSNQPQHF. The V call is TRBV4-1, the J call TRBJ1-5; D is unclear. Deletions cut 1 base from V and 0 bases from J, with 10 bases between. This CDR3 is built from 16 residues. Germline V gene sequence: CDR1 MGHRA, CDR2 YSYEKL.

CDR3 coding DNA: TGTGCCAGCAGTGAGGGGTGGTCAGCTAATGAAAAACTGTTTTTT. It yields the protein CASSEGWSANEKLFF. The chain links TRBV6-1 to TRBJ1-4; D is undetermined. This CDR3 comprises 15 residues. Germline CDR1 MNHNS, CDR2 SASEGT. V gave up 3 bases and J gave up 3 bases, with 11 bases separating them.

The CDR3 spells CASSPTEGYEQYF. The CDR3 DNA is TGCGCCAGCAGTCCAACCGAGGGTTACGAGCAGTACTTC. The V and J genes are TRBV4-3 and TRBJ2-7; tentatively, D is TRBD2 (5 bases). Germline-derived CDR1 and CDR2 are LGHNA and YSLEER. Between the trimmed V and J ends, which lost 6 bases and 4 bases, there was a span of 13 bases. This CDR3 has 13 amino acids.

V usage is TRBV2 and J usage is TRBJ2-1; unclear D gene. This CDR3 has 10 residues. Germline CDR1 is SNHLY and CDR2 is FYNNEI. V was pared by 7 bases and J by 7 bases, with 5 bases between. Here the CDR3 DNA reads TGTGCCAGCAATGAGAATGAGCAGTTCTTC. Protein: CASNENEQFF.

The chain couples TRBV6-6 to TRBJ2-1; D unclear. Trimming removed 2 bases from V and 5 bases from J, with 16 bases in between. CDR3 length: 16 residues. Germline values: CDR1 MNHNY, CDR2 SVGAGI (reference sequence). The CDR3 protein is CASSYPGTPPNNEQFF. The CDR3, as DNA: TGTGCCAGCAGTTACCCGGGTACCCCACCGAACAATGAGCAGTTCTTC.

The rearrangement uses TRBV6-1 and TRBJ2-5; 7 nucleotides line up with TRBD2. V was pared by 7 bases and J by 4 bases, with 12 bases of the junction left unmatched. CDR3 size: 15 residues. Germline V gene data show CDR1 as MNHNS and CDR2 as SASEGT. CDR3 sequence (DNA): TGTGCCAGCACTTTCCTAGCGGCAGCCCCAGAGACCCAGTACTTC. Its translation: CASTFLAAAPETQYF.

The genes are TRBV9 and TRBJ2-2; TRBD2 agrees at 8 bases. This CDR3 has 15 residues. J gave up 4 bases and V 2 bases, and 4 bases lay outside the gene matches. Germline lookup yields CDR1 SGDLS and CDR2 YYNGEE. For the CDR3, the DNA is TGTGCCAGCAGCGTTTGGGCGGGGGGCACCGGGGAGCTGTTTTTT. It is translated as CASSVWAGGTGELFF. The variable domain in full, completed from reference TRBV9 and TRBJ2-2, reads DSGVTQTPKHLITATGQRVTLRCSPRSGDLSVYWYQQSLDQGLQFLIQYYNGEERAKGNILERFSAQQFPDLHSELNLSSLELGDSALYFCASSVWAGGTGELFFGEGSRLTVL.

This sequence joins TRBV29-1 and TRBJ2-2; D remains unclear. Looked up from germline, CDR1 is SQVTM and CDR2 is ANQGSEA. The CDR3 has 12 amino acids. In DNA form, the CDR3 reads TGCAGTTCTACCTCGCCCCTGGGGGAGCTGTTTTTT. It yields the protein CSSTSPLGELFF.

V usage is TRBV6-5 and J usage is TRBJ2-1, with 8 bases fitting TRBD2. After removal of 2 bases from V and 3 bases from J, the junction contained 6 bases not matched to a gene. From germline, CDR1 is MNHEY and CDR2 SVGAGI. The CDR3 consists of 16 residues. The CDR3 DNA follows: TGTGCCAGCAGTTACACACTAGCGGCTCTCTACAATGAGCAGTTCTTC. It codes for CASSYTLAALYNEQFF.

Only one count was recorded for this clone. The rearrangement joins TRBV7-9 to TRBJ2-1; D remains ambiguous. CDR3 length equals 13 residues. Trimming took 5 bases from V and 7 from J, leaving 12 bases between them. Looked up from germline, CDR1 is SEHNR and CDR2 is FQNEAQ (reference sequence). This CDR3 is CASSGTLRNEQFF. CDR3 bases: TGTGCCAGCAGCGGAACCCTAAGGAATGAGCAGTTCTTC. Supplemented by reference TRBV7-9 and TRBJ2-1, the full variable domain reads DTGVSQNPRHKITKRGQNVTFRCDPISEHNRLYWYRQTLGQGPEFLTYFQNEAQLEKSRLLSDRFSAERPKGSFSTLEIQRTEQGDSAMYLCASSGTLRNEQFFGPGTRLTVL.